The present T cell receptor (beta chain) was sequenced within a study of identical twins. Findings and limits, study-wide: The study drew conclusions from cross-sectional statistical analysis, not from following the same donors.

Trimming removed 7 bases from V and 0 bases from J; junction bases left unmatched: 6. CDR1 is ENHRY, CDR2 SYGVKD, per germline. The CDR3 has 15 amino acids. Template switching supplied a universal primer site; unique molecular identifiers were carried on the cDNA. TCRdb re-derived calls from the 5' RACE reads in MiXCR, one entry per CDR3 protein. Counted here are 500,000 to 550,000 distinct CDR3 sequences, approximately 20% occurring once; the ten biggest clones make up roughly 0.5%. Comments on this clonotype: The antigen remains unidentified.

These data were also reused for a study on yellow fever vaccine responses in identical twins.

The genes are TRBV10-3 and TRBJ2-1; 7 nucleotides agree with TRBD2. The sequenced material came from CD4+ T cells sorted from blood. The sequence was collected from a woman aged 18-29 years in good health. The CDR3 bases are TGTGCCATCATGGGGGGAGGGAGCTCCTACAATGAGCAGTTCTTC. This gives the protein CAIMGGGSSYNEQFF.